The source of this T cell receptor beta chain is a study of cytotoxic CD8 clonotypes in ibrutinib-treated CLL. Across the study: Productive templates averaged about 230,000 per sample, and productive rearrangements some 96,000.

Target depth was 1 in 200,000 to 1 in 1 million T cells, about 10x per clonotype. Assay used: immunoSEQ multiplex PCR; TCRdb lists only in-frame clones, some missing. The data contain more than 200,000 clones, roughly 70% of them singletons. Concerning this clone: Its antigen remains unknown.

Study-level results: There were few public clonotypes, and on treatment they contracted or stayed stable. Clonality went higher at ibrutinib response and then dropped back toward baseline at progression.

Germline V gives CDR1 SQVTM, CDR2 ANQGSEA. The CDR3 is 17 residues long. V shed 0 bases and J 5 bases; nucleotides not matched to a gene: 8. The sequence derives from a human donor with chronic lymphocytic leukemia. The V call is TRBV29-1, the J call TRBJ2-3; 13 bases line up with TRBD2. The sample here was PBMCs, taken after 24 months of ibrutinib treatment. The CDR3 loop is CSVEDWTSGSTQDTQYF. CDR3 nucleotides: TGCAGCGTTGAAGATTGGACTAGCGGGAGTACACAAGATACGCAGTATTTT.